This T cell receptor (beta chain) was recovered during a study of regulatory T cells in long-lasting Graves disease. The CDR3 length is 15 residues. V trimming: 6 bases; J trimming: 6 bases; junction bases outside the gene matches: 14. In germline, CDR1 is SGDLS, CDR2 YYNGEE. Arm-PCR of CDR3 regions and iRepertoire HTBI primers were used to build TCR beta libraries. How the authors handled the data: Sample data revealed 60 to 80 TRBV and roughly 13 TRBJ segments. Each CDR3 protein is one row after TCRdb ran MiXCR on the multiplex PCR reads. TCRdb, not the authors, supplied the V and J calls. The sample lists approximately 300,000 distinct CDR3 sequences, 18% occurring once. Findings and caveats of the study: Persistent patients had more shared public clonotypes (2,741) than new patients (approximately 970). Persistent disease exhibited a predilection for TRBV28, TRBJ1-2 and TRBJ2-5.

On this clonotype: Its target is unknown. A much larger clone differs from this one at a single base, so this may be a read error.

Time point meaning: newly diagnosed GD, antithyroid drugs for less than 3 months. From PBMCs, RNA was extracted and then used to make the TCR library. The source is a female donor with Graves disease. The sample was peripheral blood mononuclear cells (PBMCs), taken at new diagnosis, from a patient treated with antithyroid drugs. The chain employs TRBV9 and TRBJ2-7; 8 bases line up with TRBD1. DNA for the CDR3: TGTGCCAGCACCAAGGGGGGCCCAGGGGGCTGCGAGCAGTACTTC. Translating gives CASTKGGPGGCEQYF.